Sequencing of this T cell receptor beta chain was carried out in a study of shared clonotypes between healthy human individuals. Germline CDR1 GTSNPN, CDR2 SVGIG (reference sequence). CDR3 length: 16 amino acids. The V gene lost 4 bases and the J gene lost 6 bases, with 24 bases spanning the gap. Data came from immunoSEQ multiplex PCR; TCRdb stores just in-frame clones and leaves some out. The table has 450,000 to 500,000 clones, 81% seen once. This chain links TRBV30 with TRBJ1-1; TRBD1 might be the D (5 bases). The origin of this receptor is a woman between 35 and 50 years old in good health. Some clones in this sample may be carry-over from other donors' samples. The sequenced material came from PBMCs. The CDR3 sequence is CAWIKGVGKWGAEAFF. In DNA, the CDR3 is TGTGCCTGGATTAAAGGGGTCGGGAAGTGGGGCGCTGAAGCTTTCTTT.